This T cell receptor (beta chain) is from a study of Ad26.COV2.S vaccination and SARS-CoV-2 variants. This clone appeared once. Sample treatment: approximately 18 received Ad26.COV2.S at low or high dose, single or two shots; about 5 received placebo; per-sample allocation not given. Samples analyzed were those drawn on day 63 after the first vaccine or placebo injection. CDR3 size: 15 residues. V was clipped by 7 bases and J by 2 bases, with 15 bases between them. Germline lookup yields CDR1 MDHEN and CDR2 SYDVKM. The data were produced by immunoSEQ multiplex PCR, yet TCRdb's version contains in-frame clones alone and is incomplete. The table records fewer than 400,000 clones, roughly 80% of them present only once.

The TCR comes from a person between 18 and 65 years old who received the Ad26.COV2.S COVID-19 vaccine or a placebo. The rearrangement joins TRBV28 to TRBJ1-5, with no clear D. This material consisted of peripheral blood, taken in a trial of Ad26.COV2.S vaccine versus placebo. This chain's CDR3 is CASTPPRRGNQPQHF. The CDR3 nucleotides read TGTGCCAGCACTCCGCCGCGGCGTGGCAATCAGCCCCAGCATTTT.